These 20 T cell receptor beta chains came from one sample sequenced in a study of shared clonotypes between healthy human individuals. Profiling relied on immunoSEQ multiplex PCR, and the TCRdb table lists in-frame clones only, not all of them. The profile shows approximately 500,000 clones, almost 97% of them singletons. The specimen sequenced was naive CD4+ T cells sorted from blood. The subset: CD45RA+ positively selected. The receptors were sampled from a woman aged 30 to 39 in good health.

This clone appeared a few times. The chain has TRBV6-1 and TRBJ2-7, with D maybe TRBD2 (6 bases). V was cut by 2 bases and J by 1 base, with 15 bases left in between. The germline V gene has CDR1 MNHNS and CDR2 SASEGT. The CDR3 sequence is 16 residues long. CDR3 sequence reads: CASSEYSSDISYEQYF. The CDR3 bases are TGTGCCAGCAGTGAATACTCTAGCGATATTTCCTACGAGCAGTACTTC.

The V call is TRBV18, the J call TRBJ1-1; D call uncertain. CDR1 KGHSH and CDR2 LQKENI come from the germline V gene. Trimming left V 4 bases short and J 4 bases short, with 19 bases between. The CDR3 spans 16 residues. The CDR3 loop reads CASSRLRDEPTTEAFF. Here the CDR3 DNA reads TGTGCCAGCTCACGCCTGAGAGACGAACCGACCACTGAAGCTTTCTTT.

J is TRBJ1-4 and V is TRBV11-1, with a tentative D call TRBD1 (5 bases). In germline, CDR1 is SGHAT, CDR2 FQDESV (reference sequence). The CDR3 is 13 residues long. V shed 6 bases and J shed 8 bases, with 13 bases lying between them. The CDR3 DNA is TGTGCCAGCAGTGGCGGGGGGGACGAAAAACTGTTTTTT. Translating gives CASSGGGDEKLFF.

The rearrangement joins TRBV11-1 to TRBJ2-7; D is ambiguous. The V end lost 5 bases, the J end lost 1 base, and 12 bases lay between the germline ends. Germline assignment: CDR1 SGHAT and CDR2 FQDESV (reference sequence). The CDR3 consists of 14 residues. The CDR3 here is CASSGLGSSYEQYF. Written as DNA, the CDR3 is TGTGCCAGCAGCGGCCTAGGCAGTTCCTACGAGCAGTACTTC.

The genes are TRBV28 and TRBJ2-7; 9 bases agree with TRBD1. The junction had 7 bases not matched to a gene; V was cut back by 6 bases and J by 4 bases. Germline V gene lookup returns CDR1 MDHEN and CDR2 SYDVKM. CDR3 length: 14 amino acids. Written as DNA, the CDR3 is TGTGCCAGCAGGGGGGGACAGGGCCGATACGAGCAGTACTTC. It translates to CASRGGQGRYEQYF.

This chain uses TRBV5-4 with TRBJ2-1, with D unclear. Trimming left V 0 bases short and J 0 bases short, with 7 bases between. In germline, CDR1 is SGHNT, CDR2 YYREEE (reference sequence). This CDR3 contains 15 residues. In DNA, the CDR3 is TGTGCCAGCAGCTTGGAGTCTAGCTCCTACAATGAGCAGTTCTTC. Its protein is CASSLESSSYNEQFF.

V is TRBV2 and J is TRBJ1-1, with TRBD1 identical over 7 bases. Germline assignment: CDR1 SNHLY and CDR2 FYNNEI. This CDR3 spans 13 amino acids. Trimming took 6 bases from V and 3 from J; bases not matched to a gene: 4. The chain's CDR3 is CASRVTGDTEAFF. The CDR3 DNA follows: TGTGCCAGCAGAGTCACAGGGGACACTGAAGCTTTCTTT.

This clone was counted once. The chain uses TRBV28 and TRBJ2-5; D tentatively reads TRBD1 or TRBD2 (5 bases each). Trimming cost V 6 bases and J 3 bases, with 14 bases left between them. CDR1 is MDHEN, CDR2 SYDVKM, per germline. This CDR3 has 14 residues. This chain's CDR3 is CASSNGGNEETQYF. For the CDR3, the DNA is TGTGCCAGCAGCAATGGGGGTAACGAAGAGACCCAGTACTTC.

This clone showed up just once. The chain recombines TRBV2 with TRBJ2-2; possible D gene TRBD1, 6 bases. This CDR3 region has 14 residues. Germline values: CDR1 SNHLY, CDR2 FYNNEI. With 6 bases removed from V and 7 bases from J, the gap between germline ends came to 15 bases. The CDR3: CASSSRGGSGELFF. The CDR3 DNA sequence: TGTGCCAGCAGCTCCAGGGGTGGGAGCGGGGAGCTGTTTTTT.

The V gene is TRBV4-1, the J gene TRBJ1-2, with 10 bases identical to TRBD1. CDR1 and CDR2 from the germline V gene are MGHRA and YSYEKL. Germline trimming cut 4 bases from V and 2 bases from J; bases unmatched to any gene: 10. There are 17 residues in the CDR3. The CDR3 spells CASSLSGTGAQNYGYTF. CDR3 bases: TGCGCCAGCAGCCTCTCCGGGACAGGGGCCCAAAACTATGGCTACACCTTC.

The V and J genes are TRBV7-9 and TRBJ1-2, with D unresolved. V was pared by 3 bases and J by 4 bases, with 3 bases between. This CDR3 region has 11 residues. Germline lookup yields CDR1 SEHNR and CDR2 FQNEAQ (reference sequence). CDR3: CASSLVYGYTF. DNA of the CDR3: TGTGCCAGCAGCTTGGTCTATGGCTACACCTTC. The variable domain in full, completed from reference TRBV7-9 and TRBJ1-2, reads DTGVSQNPRHKITKRGQNVTFRCDPISEHNRLYWYRQTLGQGPEFLTYFQNEAQLEKSRLLSDRFSAERPKGSFSTLEIQRTEQGDSAMYLCASSLVYGYTFGSGTRLTVV.

The rearrangement uses TRBV6-5 and TRBJ1-5; unclear D gene. V gave up 0 bases and J gave up 0 bases, with 9 bases separating them. This CDR3 is 16 amino acids long. Germline V gene lookup returns CDR1 MNHEY and CDR2 SVGAGI. In DNA, the CDR3 is TGTGCCAGCAGTTACTCGAGAAAATATAGCAATCAGCCCCAGCATTTT. It specifies CASSYSRKYSNQPQHF.

Only one count was recorded for this clone. Other DNA sequences in this specimen translate into the identical CDR3. The V gene is TRBV21-1, the J gene TRBJ2-7. TRBV21-1 is a listed pseudogene. The CDR3 extends over 10 amino acids. CDR3 DNA sequence: TGTGCCAGCAGGGGGTACGAGCAGTACTTC. Residues: CASRGYEQYF.

The chain combines TRBV6-4 with TRBJ2-1; 12 bases map to TRBD2. With 5 bases clipped from V and 6 bases from J, the junction kept 5 bases outside the gene matches. Germline values: CDR1 MRHNA, CDR2 SNTAGT. The CDR3 is 15 residues long. The CDR3 DNA is TGTGCCAGCAGTACGACTAGCGGGAGCGGCAATGAGCAGTTCTTC. Its protein is CASSTTSGSGNEQFF.

The V and J genes are TRBV19 and TRBJ1-5; 9 nucleotides line up with TRBD1. This CDR3 region has 18 residues. V lost 5 bases to trimming and J lost 6 bases; unmatched junction nucleotides: 17. Germline assignment: CDR1 LNHDA and CDR2 SQIVND (reference sequence). The CDR3 spells CASSFPRSGTGKGQPQHF. The CDR3 nucleotides read TGTGCCAGTAGTTTTCCGAGATCCGGGACAGGGAAAGGTCAGCCCCAGCATTTT.

The chain uses TRBV5-1 and TRBJ2-1; 14 positions match TRBD2. From germline, CDR1 is SGHRS and CDR2 YFSETQ. The CDR3 loop spans 19 amino acids. The J segment lost 2 bases and the V segment lost 4 bases, leaving 11 bases of the junction unmatched. This CDR3 is CASSNTGGTSGSPYNEQFF. CDR3 nucleotides: TGCGCCAGCAGCAATACCGGCGGGACTAGCGGGAGTCCCTACAATGAGCAGTTCTTC.

This clone is a singleton in its sample. V usage is TRBV5-1 and J usage is TRBJ2-7; the D is unclear. The germline gives CDR1 SGHRS, CDR2 YFSETQ. The V gene lost 4 bases and the J gene lost 3 bases, with 11 bases spanning the gap. The length of the CDR3 is 13 residues. CDR3 amino acids: CASSPVGLYEQYF. In DNA, the CDR3 is TGCGCCAGCAGCCCGGTTGGTCTCTACGAGCAGTACTTC.

This chain uses TRBV5-4 with TRBJ1-1; the D is unclear. V lost 0 bases to trimming and J lost 1 base, with 7 bases between them. CDR3 length: 14 residues. Germline V gene lookup returns CDR1 SGHNT and CDR2 YYREEE (reference sequence). The CDR3 region has the DNA TGTGCCAGCAGCTTGGACAGAAGGAACACTGAAGCTTTCTTT. The encoded protein is CASSLDRRNTEAFF. The full variable domain, with the rest looked up from reference TRBV5-4 and TRBJ1-1, is ETGVTQSPTHLIKTRGQQVTLRCSSQSGHNTVSWYQQALGQGPQFIFQYYREEENGRGNFPPRFSGLQFPNYSSELNVNALELDDSALYLCASSLDRRNTEAFFGQGTRLTVV.

This chain links TRBV28 with TRBJ1-3, with TRBD1 as a possible D gene (5 bases). This CDR3 region has 15 residues. Per the germline V gene, CDR1 is MDHEN and CDR2 is SYDVKM. Trimming removed 2 bases at V and 4 bases at J, with 12 bases between. The CDR3 DNA sequence: TGTGCCAGCAGTTTAAGTGGGGGTACGGGAAACACCATATATTTT. Translated, it gives CASSLSGGTGNTIYF.

The chain links TRBV5-1 to TRBJ2-1, with 13 bases identical to TRBD2. The CDR3 length is 16 residues. V lost 2 bases and J lost 8; bases outside the gene matches: 7. Looked up from germline, CDR1 is SGHRS and CDR2 is YFSETQ. The CDR3 reads CASSLLAGGPGDEQFF. Written as DNA, the CDR3 is TGCGCCAGCAGCTTACTAGCGGGAGGGCCTGGTGATGAGCAGTTCTTC.